This is a list of T cell receptor beta chains from one sample in a study of cytotoxic CD8 clonotypes in ibrutinib-treated CLL. Repertoires were generated with immunoSEQ multiplex PCR, while TCRdb's copy carries only in-frame clones and drops some. Among 60,000 or so clones, approximately 54% were seen once, and the ten largest hold approximately 14%. The specimen was PBMCs, collected after 12 months of ibrutinib treatment. The receptors derive from a human donor with chronic lymphocytic leukemia. Each CDR3 is given without its conserved first and last residue. Each record gives: J gene, clone size, V gene, D gene, CDR3 protein. The D gene is left open where the match is weak. Part of the rows lack a size; the others show once, few, many or a class for expanded clones.

j_gene: TRBJ1-1; abundance: .; v_gene: TRBV10-3; d_gene: .; CDR3aa: AITGEGGGTEAF
j_gene: TRBJ2-1; abundance: once; v_gene: TRBV4-2; d_gene: TRBD1; CDR3aa: ASSQDEGQYNEQF
j_gene: TRBJ2-3; abundance: .; v_gene: TRBV9; d_gene: TRBD1; CDR3aa: ASSVDAPRGDTQY
j_gene: TRBJ2-5; abundance: many; v_gene: TRBV27; d_gene: TRBD1; CDR3aa: ASSTAGTGWKTQY
j_gene: TRBJ2-5; abundance: .; v_gene: TRBV6-5; d_gene: .; CDR3aa: ASSWGGGKETQY
j_gene: TRBJ2-6; abundance: many; v_gene: TRBV6-5; d_gene: .; CDR3aa: ASSLHLSGANVLT
j_gene: TRBJ2-1; abundance: .; v_gene: TRBV5-4; d_gene: TRBD2; CDR3aa: ASSSSTSSPINEQF
j_gene: TRBJ2-4; abundance: .; v_gene: TRBV4-2; d_gene: TRBD2; CDR3aa: ASSLSGREGKNIQY
j_gene: TRBJ1-2; abundance: .; v_gene: TRBV5-1; d_gene: .; CDR3aa: ASSIEGFYGYT
j_gene: TRBJ2-2; abundance: .; v_gene: TRBV7-6; d_gene: TRBD2; CDR3aa: ASSLAPTSGGNTGELF
j_gene: TRBJ2-7; abundance: many; v_gene: TRBV29-1; d_gene: TRBD1; CDR3aa: SVEKGGEYYEQY
j_gene: TRBJ2-5; abundance: .; v_gene: TRBV2; d_gene: .; CDR3aa: ASSVTGAHQETQY
j_gene: TRBJ2-1; abundance: .; v_gene: TRBV15; d_gene: TRBD2; CDR3aa: ATSGGLAGVAEQF
j_gene: TRBJ2-5; abundance: .; v_gene: TRBV5-8; d_gene: .; CDR3aa: ASSLASVLGTQY
j_gene: TRBJ2-2; abundance: .; v_gene: TRBV6-5; d_gene: TRBD2; CDR3aa: ASSQTSGRAGELF
j_gene: TRBJ2-1; abundance: many; v_gene: TRBV27; d_gene: TRBD2; CDR3aa: ATRSGRAVSYNEQF
j_gene: TRBJ2-6; abundance: few; v_gene: TRBV29-1; d_gene: .; CDR3aa: SVESGANVLT
j_gene: TRBJ2-5; abundance: few; v_gene: TRBV15; d_gene: TRBD2; CDR3aa: ATSRDKAGMGTQY
j_gene: TRBJ1-2; abundance: .; v_gene: TRBV6-1; d_gene: TRBD1; CDR3aa: ASSSGGRDT
j_gene: TRBJ1-5; abundance: .; v_gene: TRBV5-5; d_gene: TRBD1; CDR3aa: ASSETGGNQPQH
j_gene: TRBJ1-5; abundance: .; v_gene: TRBV7-8; d_gene: TRBD1; CDR3aa: ASSLAVMTGTGQPQH
j_gene: TRBJ2-6; abundance: once; v_gene: TRBV28; d_gene: TRBD1; CDR3aa: ASSGTGLTGANVLT
j_gene: TRBJ2-1; abundance: .; v_gene: TRBV2; d_gene: TRBD2; CDR3aa: ASRGTSGNEQF
j_gene: TRBJ1-1; abundance: many; v_gene: TRBV5-6; d_gene: .; CDR3aa: ASRIRNTEAF
j_gene: TRBJ2-3; abundance: .; v_gene: TRBV6-1; d_gene: .; CDR3aa: ASSDTGRDTQY
j_gene: TRBJ2-2; abundance: once; v_gene: TRBV2; d_gene: .; CDR3aa: ASRVQVGELF
j_gene: TRBJ2-6; abundance: many; v_gene: TRBV11-2; d_gene: TRBD1; CDR3aa: ASSLAGQGAAGANVLT
j_gene: TRBJ1-2; abundance: .; v_gene: TRBV6-4; d_gene: .; CDR3aa: ASRPSPGGGYGYT
j_gene: TRBJ1-5; abundance: once; v_gene: TRBV6-5; d_gene: .; CDR3aa: ASRSDQSFQH
j_gene: TRBJ1-1; abundance: .; v_gene: TRBV5-1; d_gene: .; CDR3aa: ASSTDGLNTEAF
j_gene: TRBJ2-2; abundance: .; v_gene: TRBV5-1; d_gene: .; CDR3aa: ASSFLGQGTGELF
j_gene: TRBJ2-5; abundance: .; v_gene: TRBV18; d_gene: TRBD1; CDR3aa: ASSPPTGRETQY
j_gene: TRBJ1-6; abundance: .; v_gene: TRBV6-5; d_gene: .; CDR3aa: ASSLGRSYNSPLH
j_gene: TRBJ2-1; abundance: .; v_gene: TRBV7-9; d_gene: TRBD2; CDR3aa: ASSLATSGINEQF
j_gene: TRBJ1-4; abundance: few; v_gene: TRBV10-3; d_gene: TRBD1; CDR3aa: AISATFTGEAL
j_gene: TRBJ2-2; abundance: .; v_gene: TRBV5-4; d_gene: TRBD2; CDR3aa: ASSRSAGDTGELF
j_gene: TRBJ2-3; abundance: few; v_gene: TRBV6-5; d_gene: .; CDR3aa: ASSYRVLGSTDTQY
j_gene: TRBJ2-4; abundance: .; v_gene: TRBV19; d_gene: TRBD1; CDR3aa: ASSAQGATIQY
j_gene: TRBJ2-7; abundance: .; v_gene: TRBV29-1; d_gene: TRBD2; CDR3aa: SGRTSGTYEQY
j_gene: TRBJ2-1; abundance: once; v_gene: TRBV6-1; d_gene: .; CDR3aa: ASSVMYREQF
j_gene: TRBJ2-3; abundance: few; v_gene: TRBV5-4; d_gene: .; CDR3aa: ASSLSDTQY
j_gene: TRBJ2-1; abundance: .; v_gene: TRBV29-1; d_gene: TRBD1; CDR3aa: SVGDRALQVRSNEQF
j_gene: TRBJ2-2; abundance: .; v_gene: TRBV29-1; d_gene: TRBD2; CDR3aa: SVGTSGTRLF
j_gene: TRBJ2-1; abundance: .; v_gene: TRBV2; d_gene: TRBD2; CDR3aa: ASTPRTSGGHLGNEQF
j_gene: TRBJ2-3; abundance: .; v_gene: TRBV5-6; d_gene: .; CDR3aa: ASSLVLKSTDTQY
j_gene: TRBJ2-3; abundance: few; v_gene: TRBV6-1; d_gene: .; CDR3aa: ASSEGVGATDTQY
j_gene: TRBJ1-2; abundance: .; v_gene: TRBV29-1; d_gene: .; CDR3aa: SVDDSGALSGYT
j_gene: TRBJ2-2; abundance: .; v_gene: TRBV5-1; d_gene: TRBD2; CDR3aa: ASSFAGAPFTGELF
j_gene: TRBJ1-2; abundance: .; v_gene: TRBV5-1; d_gene: .; CDR3aa: ASSLEGDGYT